This T cell receptor (beta chain) stems from a study of blood T cell repertoires in COVID-19. The wider study: Samples representing acute and convalescent COVID-19 were sourced from the United States, Italy and Spain. PBMCs, B-cell-depleted T cells, or T cells provided the cDNA or gDNA that made up the material.

In the authors' workflow: Scientists estimated how many nucleated cells there were by amplifying reference gene primers. Generated by immunoSEQ multiplex PCR, the TCRdb table keeps only in-frame clones and is missing some. V and J calls and clone size are copied from that table; D and trimming were computed from the DNA. Of about 130,000 clones detected, nearly 85% appear once; the ten largest clones hold 35% to 45%. Looked up from germline, CDR1 is SGHVS and CDR2 is FQNEAQ. This CDR3 is built from 17 residues. The V gene end was trimmed by 5 bases and the J gene end by 5 bases; junction bases not matched to a gene: 14.

The rearrangement uses TRBV7-8 and TRBJ2-7, with TRBD1 matching over 11 bases. This clonotype was obtained from a human donor in a cohort sampled during active COVID-19. The sequencing input was peripheral blood. DNA for the CDR3: TGTGCCAGCAGCACAAGATTGGGACAGGGGGTATTTGACGAGCAGTACTTC. The encoded protein is CASSTRLGQGVFDEQYF.